Below, one T cell receptor (beta chain) is given with its context. Antigen: not known. RNA extraction was followed by reverse transcription into cDNA, which acted as the sequencing template. TCRdb keeps only in-frame clones here, not all; method: immunoSEQ multiplex PCR. The table has tens of thousands of clones, more than 65% seen once. The ends were cut back, 0 bases at V and 4 bases at J, with 15 bases in the middle. Germline loops: CDR1 MNHNY, CDR2 SVGAGI (reference sequence). The CDR3 is 16 amino acids. This entry is derived from a study of CD8+ T cells in alopecia areata. General observations from the study: Normal scalp showed lower clonality than lesional scalp, especially alopecia totalis/universalis. Tofacitinib yielded significantly lower scalp clonality and fewer expanded CD8+ clones among the top 100.

Treatment indicated: oral pan-JAK inhibitor, 5-10 mg twice daily. This TCR was sampled from a human donor with alopecia areata. Sequenced material: CD8+ T cells sorted from blood, taken at roughly week 45, from a patient treated with tofacitinib. The chain couples TRBV6-6 to TRBJ1-1; D is uncertain. This CDR3 reads CASSYSGRDLGTEAFF. Written as DNA, the CDR3 is TGTGCCAGCAGTTACTCGGGGAGGGATTTGGGCACTGAAGCTTTCTTT.